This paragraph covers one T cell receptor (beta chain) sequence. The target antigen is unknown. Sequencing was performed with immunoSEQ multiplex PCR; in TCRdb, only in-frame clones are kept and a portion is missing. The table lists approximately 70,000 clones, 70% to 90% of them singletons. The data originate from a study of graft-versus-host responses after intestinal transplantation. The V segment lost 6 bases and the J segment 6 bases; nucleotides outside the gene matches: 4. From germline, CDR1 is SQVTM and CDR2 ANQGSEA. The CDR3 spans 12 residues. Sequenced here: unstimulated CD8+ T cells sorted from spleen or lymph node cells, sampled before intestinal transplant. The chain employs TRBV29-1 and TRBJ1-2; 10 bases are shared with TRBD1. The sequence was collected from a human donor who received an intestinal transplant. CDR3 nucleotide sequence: TGCAGCGTCGCCGGGACAGGGGATGGCTACACCTTC. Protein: CSVAGTGDGYTF.